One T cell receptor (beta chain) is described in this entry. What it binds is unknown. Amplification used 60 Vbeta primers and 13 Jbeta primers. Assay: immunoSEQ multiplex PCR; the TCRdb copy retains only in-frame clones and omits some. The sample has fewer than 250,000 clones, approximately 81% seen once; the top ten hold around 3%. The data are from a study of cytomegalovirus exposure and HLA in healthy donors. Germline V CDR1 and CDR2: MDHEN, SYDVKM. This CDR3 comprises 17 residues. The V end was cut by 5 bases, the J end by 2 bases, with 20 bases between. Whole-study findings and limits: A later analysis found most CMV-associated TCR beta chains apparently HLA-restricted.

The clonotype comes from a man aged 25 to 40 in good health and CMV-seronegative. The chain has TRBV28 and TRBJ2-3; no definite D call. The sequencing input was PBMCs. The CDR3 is CASSPPRLLRDTDTQYF. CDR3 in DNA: TGTGCCAGCAGTCCCCCGAGGCTCCTCAGAGACACAGATACGCAGTATTTT.